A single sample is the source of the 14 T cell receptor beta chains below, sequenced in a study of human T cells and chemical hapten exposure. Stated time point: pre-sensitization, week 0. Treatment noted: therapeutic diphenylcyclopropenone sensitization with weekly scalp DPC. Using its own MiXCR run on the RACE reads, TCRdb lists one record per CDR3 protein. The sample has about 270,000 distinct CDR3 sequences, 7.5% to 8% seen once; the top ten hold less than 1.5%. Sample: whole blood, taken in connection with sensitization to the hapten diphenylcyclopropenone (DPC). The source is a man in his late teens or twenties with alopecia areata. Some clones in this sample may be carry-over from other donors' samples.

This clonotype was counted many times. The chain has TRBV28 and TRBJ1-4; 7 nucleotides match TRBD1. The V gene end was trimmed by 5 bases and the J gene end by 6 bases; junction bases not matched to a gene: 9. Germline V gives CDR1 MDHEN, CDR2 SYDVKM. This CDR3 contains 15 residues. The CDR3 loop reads CASSRMTGWDEKLFF. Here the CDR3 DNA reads TGTGCCAGCAGTCGGATGACAGGGTGGGATGAAAAACTGTTTTTT.

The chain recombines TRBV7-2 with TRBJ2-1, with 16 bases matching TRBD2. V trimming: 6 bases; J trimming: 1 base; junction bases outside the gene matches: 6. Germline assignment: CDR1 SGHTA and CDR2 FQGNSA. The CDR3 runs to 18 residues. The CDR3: CASSLGTSGGASYNEQFF. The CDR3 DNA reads TGTGCCAGCAGTCTAGGGACTAGCGGGGGGGCATCCTACAATGAGCAGTTCTTC.

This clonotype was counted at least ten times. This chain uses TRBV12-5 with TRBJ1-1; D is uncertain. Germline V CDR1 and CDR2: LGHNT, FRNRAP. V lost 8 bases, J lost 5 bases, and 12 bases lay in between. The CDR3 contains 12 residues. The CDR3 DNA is TGTGCTAGTCAAGATGTGGATACTGAAGCTTTCTTT. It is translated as CASQDVDTEAFF.

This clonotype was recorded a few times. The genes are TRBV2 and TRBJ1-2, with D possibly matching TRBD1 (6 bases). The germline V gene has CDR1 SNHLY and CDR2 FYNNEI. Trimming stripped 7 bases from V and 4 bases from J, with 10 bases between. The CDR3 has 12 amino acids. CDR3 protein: CASIRGPYGYTF. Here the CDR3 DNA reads TGTGCCAGCATTCGGGGGCCCTATGGCTACACCTTC.

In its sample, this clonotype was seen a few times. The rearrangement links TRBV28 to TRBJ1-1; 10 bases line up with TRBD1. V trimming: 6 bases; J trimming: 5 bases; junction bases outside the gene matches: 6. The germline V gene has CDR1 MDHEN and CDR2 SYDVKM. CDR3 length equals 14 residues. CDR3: CASSLTGGKTEAFF. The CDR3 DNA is TGTGCCAGCAGCCTGACAGGGGGCAAAACTGAAGCTTTCTTT.

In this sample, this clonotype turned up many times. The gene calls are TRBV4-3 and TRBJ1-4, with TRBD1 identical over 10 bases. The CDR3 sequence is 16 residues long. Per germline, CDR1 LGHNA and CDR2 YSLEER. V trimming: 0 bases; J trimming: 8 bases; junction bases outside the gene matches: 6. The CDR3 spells CASSQDSGTGAEKLFF. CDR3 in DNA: TGCGCCAGCAGCCAAGATTCCGGGACAGGGGCCGAAAAACTGTTTTTT.

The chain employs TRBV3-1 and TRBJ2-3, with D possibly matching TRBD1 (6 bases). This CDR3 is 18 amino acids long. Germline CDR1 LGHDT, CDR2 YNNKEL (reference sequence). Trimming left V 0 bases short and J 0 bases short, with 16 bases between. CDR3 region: CASSQEEQGRSSTDTQYF. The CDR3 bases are TGTGCCAGCAGCCAAGAGGAACAGGGAAGATCTAGCACAGATACGCAGTATTTT.

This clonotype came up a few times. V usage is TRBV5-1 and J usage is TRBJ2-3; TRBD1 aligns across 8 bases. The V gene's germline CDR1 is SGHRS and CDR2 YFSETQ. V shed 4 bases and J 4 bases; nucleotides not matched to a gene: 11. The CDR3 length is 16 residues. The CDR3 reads CASSSSGQGGSDTQYF. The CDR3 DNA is TGCGCCAGCAGCAGCAGTGGACAGGGCGGGTCAGATACGCAGTATTTT.

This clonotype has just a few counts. DNA of the CDR3: TGTGCCAGCAGTTACGGGGCAGGGCCAGAGACCCAGTACTTC. It yields the protein CASSYGAGPETQYF. The chain joins TRBV6-2 or TRBV6-3 to TRBJ2-5; a possible D gene is TRBD1 (5 bases). V was cut by 2 bases and J by 4 bases, with 11 bases left in between. The CDR3 is 14 amino acids. The germline CDR1 and CDR2 sequences are MNHEY and SVGEGT.

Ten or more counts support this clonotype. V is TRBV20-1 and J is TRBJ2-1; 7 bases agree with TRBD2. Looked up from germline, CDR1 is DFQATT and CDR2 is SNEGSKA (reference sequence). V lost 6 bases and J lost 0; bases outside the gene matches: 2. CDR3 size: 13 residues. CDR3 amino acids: CSARGGSYNEQFF. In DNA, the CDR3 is TGCAGTGCCCGCGGGGGCTCCTACAATGAGCAGTTCTTC.

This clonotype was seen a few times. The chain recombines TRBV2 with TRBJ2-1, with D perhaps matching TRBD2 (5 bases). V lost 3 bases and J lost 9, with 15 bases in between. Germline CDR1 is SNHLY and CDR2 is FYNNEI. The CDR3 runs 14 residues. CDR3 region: CASSEEWRGLEQFF. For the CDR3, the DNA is TGTGCCAGCAGTGAGGAGTGGAGAGGGCTTGAGCAGTTCTTC.

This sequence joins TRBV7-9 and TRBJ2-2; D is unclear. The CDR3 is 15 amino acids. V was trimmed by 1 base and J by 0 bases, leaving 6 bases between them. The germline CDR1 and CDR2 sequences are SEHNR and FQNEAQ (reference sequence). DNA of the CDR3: TGTGCCAGCAGCTTAGACCTATCGAACACCGGGGAGCTGTTTTTT. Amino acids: CASSLDLSNTGELFF.

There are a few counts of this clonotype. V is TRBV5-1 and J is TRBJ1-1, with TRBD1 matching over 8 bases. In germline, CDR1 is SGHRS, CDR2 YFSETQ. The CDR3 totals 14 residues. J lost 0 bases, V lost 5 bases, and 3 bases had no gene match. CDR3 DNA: TGCGCCAGCAGTTACAGGGGGATGAACACTGAAGCTTTCTTT. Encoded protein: CASSYRGMNTEAFF.

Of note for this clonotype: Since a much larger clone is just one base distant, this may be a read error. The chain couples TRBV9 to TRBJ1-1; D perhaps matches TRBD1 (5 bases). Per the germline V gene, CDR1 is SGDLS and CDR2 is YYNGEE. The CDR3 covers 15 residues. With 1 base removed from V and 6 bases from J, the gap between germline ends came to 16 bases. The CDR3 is CASSVSLRGSSEAFF. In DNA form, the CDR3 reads TGTGCCAGCAGCGTATCACTCCGGGGGTCCTCTGAAGCTTTCTTT. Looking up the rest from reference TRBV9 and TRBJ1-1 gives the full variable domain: DSGVTQTPKHLITATGQRVTLRCSPRSGDLSVYWYQQSLDQGLQFLIQYYNGEERAKGNILERFSAQQFPDLHSELNLSSLELGDSALYFCASSVSLRGSSEAFFGQGTRLTVV.